Below, 28 T cell receptor beta chains from the same sample are listed, as sequenced in a study of regulatory T cells in long-lasting Graves disease. Construction of TCR beta libraries relied on iRepertoire HTBI primers and on Arm-PCR targeting CDR3 regions. Each CDR3 protein is one row after TCRdb ran MiXCR on the multiplex PCR reads. The data show hundreds of thousands of distinct CDR3 sequences, around 15% seen once. Noted time point: newly diagnosed GD, antithyroid drugs for less than 3 months. Extracted RNA from PBMCs served as the source of the TCR library. These sequences were also reported in another study, on T cells in Graves' hyperthyroidism and ophthalmopathy.

The material sequenced was peripheral blood mononuclear cells (PBMCs), taken at new diagnosis, from a patient treated with antithyroid drugs. The receptor source for this set is a woman in her thirties with Graves disease.

In this sample, this clonotype turned up a few times. J is TRBJ1-1 and V is TRBV25-1, with 8 bases fitting TRBD1. V shed 7 bases and J 2 bases; nucleotides not matched to a gene: 6. CDR3 length: 14 residues. Germline CDR1 is MGHDK and CDR2 is SYGVNS. CDR3 in DNA: TGTGCCAGCACCTGGGGACAGGTCAACACTGAAGCTTTCTTT. This gives the protein CASTWGQVNTEAFF.

The chain recombines TRBV27 with TRBJ1-4; the match to TRBD1 covers 7 bases. V trimming: 8 bases; J trimming: 4 bases; junction bases outside the gene matches: 13. This CDR3 has 16 residues. CDR1 is MNHEY, CDR2 SMNVEV, per germline (reference sequence). The DNA for the CDR3 is TGTGCCAGCGGTAAATGGGGGGGACAGATTAATGAAAAACTGTTTTTT. As protein: CASGKWGGQINEKLFF.

The chain recombines TRBV30 with TRBJ1-1, with unresolved D. Germline CDR1 is GTSNPN and CDR2 is SVGIG (reference sequence). Trimming removed 4 bases at V and 0 bases at J, with 12 bases between. This CDR3 spans 14 amino acids. The DNA for the CDR3 is TGTGCCTGGACCGGACTGATTATGAACACTGAAGCTTTCTTT. Translation: CAWTGLIMNTEAFF.

This clonotype was observed a handful of times. The V and J genes are TRBV6-1 and TRBJ2-1; tentative D call: TRBD1 (5 bases). The germline V gene encodes CDR1 MNHNS and CDR2 SASEGT. Trimming cost V 11 bases and J 1 base, with 12 bases left between them. The CDR3 totals 13 residues. In DNA, the CDR3 is TGTGCCGCCCGACAGAAGTCCTACAATGAGCAGTTCTTC. As protein: CAARQKSYNEQFF.

In the case of this clonotype: Sequence at one end of the junction differs from germline and may be a read error. This chain connects TRBV18 to TRBJ2-3, with D maybe TRBD1 (6 bases). The CDR3 is 15 amino acids. Germline CDR1 is KGHSH and CDR2 is LQKENI. This CDR3 is CAGSPTTGGEDTQYF. Here the CDR3 DNA reads TGTGCCGGCTCACCTACGACAGGCGGTGAAGATACGCAGTATTTT.

This clonotype has just a few counts. This chain joins TRBV27 and TRBJ2-5; 7 bases are shared with TRBD1. This CDR3 is 14 amino acids long. The J segment lost 2 bases and the V segment lost 5 bases, leaving 5 bases of the junction unmatched. CDR1 is MNHEY and CDR2 is SMNVEV in the germline V gene (reference sequence). CDR3 residues: CASSPGTEQETQYF. The CDR3 DNA reads TGTGCCAGCAGTCCCGGGACAGAGCAAGAGACCCAGTACTTC.

This clonotype was found a few times. The chain joins TRBV12-3 or TRBV12-4 to TRBJ1-3, with D possibly matching TRBD1 (6 bases). CDR3 size: 16 residues. The V and J ends lost 1 base and 1 base respectively, with 11 bases between them. CDR3 amino acids: CASSLGRGASGNTIYF. The CDR3 bases are TGTGCCAGCAGTTTAGGTAGGGGGGCTTCTGGAAACACCATATATTTT.

This clonotype was seen repeatedly, ten times or more. The chain combines TRBV30 with TRBJ1-2; 10 bases fit TRBD1. CDR1 GTSNPN and CDR2 SVGIG come from the germline V gene (reference sequence). The CDR3 has 14 residues. V was pared by 3 bases and J by 4 bases, with 5 bases of the junction left unmatched. CDR3 residues: CAWRGQGQAYGYTF. The CDR3 DNA sequence: TGTGCCTGGAGGGGACAGGGGCAGGCCTATGGCTACACCTTC.

This clonotype was counted ten times or more. V gene TRBV2 combines with J gene TRBJ2-1, with a weak D call TRBD2 (5 bases). Trimming removed 6 bases at V and 4 bases at J, with 13 bases between. This CDR3 comprises 14 residues. Germline V gene sequence: CDR1 SNHLY, CDR2 FYNNEI. The CDR3 bases are TGTGCCAGCAGCGATTTAGCGAGTTACAATGAGCAGTTCTTC. This sequence encodes CASSDLASYNEQFF.

V and J are TRBV5-1 and TRBJ2-2; D is ambiguous. V gave up 3 bases and J gave up 8 bases, with 17 bases separating them. The CDR3 sequence is 15 residues long. Looked up from germline, CDR1 is SGHRS and CDR2 is YFSETQ. Here the CDR3 DNA reads TGCGCCAGCAGCTCGGACGGGTGGGCCAAGGGGGAGCTGTTTTTT. This gives the protein CASSSDGWAKGELFF.

The table lists this clonotype with a few counts. The V gene is TRBV6-2 or TRBV6-3, the J gene TRBJ2-1, with a possible D match to TRBD1 (5 bases). Germline lookup yields CDR1 MNHEY and CDR2 SVGEGT. V was cut by 5 bases and J by 9 bases, with 14 bases left in between. The CDR3 sequence is 13 residues long. CDR3 nucleotides: TGTGCCAGCAGTGAATCAGGGATCAGTGAGCAGTTCTTC. This sequence encodes CASSESGISEQFF.

This clonotype was found many times. This chain connects TRBV28 to TRBJ2-7; maybe TRBD2 (5 bases). The CDR3 extends over 16 amino acids. Trimming shortened V by 3 bases and J by 0 bases, and 15 bases separated the two germline ends. Germline V CDR1 and CDR2: MDHEN, SYDVKM. In DNA, the CDR3 is TGTGCCAGCAGTTTTGGTGGGAGCCGGAGCTCCTACGAGCAGTACTTC. It yields the protein CASSFGGSRSSYEQYF.

This clonotype turned up a few times. J is TRBJ2-1 and V is TRBV2, with no clear D. Per the germline V gene, CDR1 is SNHLY and CDR2 is FYNNEI. The CDR3 extends over 10 amino acids. V was cut by 8 bases and J by 14 bases, with 13 bases left in between. The CDR3 loop reads CASSVSVKFF. The CDR3 DNA is TGTGCCAGCTCCGTGTCTGTTAAGTTCTTC.

The table lists this clonotype with many counts. The chain combines TRBV28 with TRBJ1-2; 9 nucleotides line up with TRBD1. In germline, CDR1 is MDHEN, CDR2 SYDVKM. This CDR3 has 17 residues. V shed 7 bases and J 3 bases; nucleotides not matched to a gene: 15. CDR3 in DNA: TGTGCCAGCAAGAGGGGGGGGACAGGGACCTACCACTATGGCTACACCTTC. Its translation is CASKRGGTGTYHYGYTF.

This clonotype was picked up a small number of times. The rearrangement links TRBV13 to TRBJ2-2; D possibly corresponds to TRBD2 (5 bases). The length of the CDR3 is 14 residues. The V gene lost 10 bases and the J gene lost 0 bases, with 12 bases spanning the gap. The V gene's germline CDR1 is PRHDT and CDR2 FYEKMQ (reference sequence). The CDR3 coding sequence is TGTGCCAATGGACTTCGCGCGAACACCGGGGAGCTGTTTTTT. Its translation: CANGLRANTGELFF.

This clonotype was seen ten or more times. The chain links TRBV18 to TRBJ2-3, with D unclear. This CDR3 region has 12 residues. Germline V gene sequence: CDR1 KGHSH, CDR2 LQKENI. The V and J ends lost 8 bases and 1 base respectively, with 7 bases between them. DNA of the CDR3: TGTGCCAGCAGCCCGCGCACAGATACGCAGTATTTT. This codes for CASSPRTDTQYF.

The chain employs TRBV19 and TRBJ2-1, with D hard to call. In germline, CDR1 is LNHDA, CDR2 SQIVND (reference sequence). V shed 4 bases and J shed 5 bases, with 12 bases lying between them. The CDR3 length is 14 residues. CDR3 amino acids: CASSTKILNNEQFF. For the CDR3, the DNA is TGTGCCAGTAGTACCAAGATCCTTAACAATGAGCAGTTCTTC. The variable domain in full, completed from reference TRBV19 and TRBJ2-1, reads DGGITQSPKYLFRKEGQNVTLSCEQNLNHDAMYWYRQDPGQGLRLIYYSQIVNDFQKGDIAEGYSVSREKKESFPLTVTSAQKNPTAFYLCASSTKILNNEQFFGPGTRLTVL.

This clonotype has just a few counts. The V call is TRBV24-1, the J call TRBJ2-1; 8 nucleotides match TRBD2. The CDR3 totals 15 residues. Trimming took 7 bases from V and 7 from J; bases not matched to a gene: 11. Looked up from germline, CDR1 is KGHDR and CDR2 is SFDVKD. The CDR3 here is CATRDSGILRNEQFF. CDR3 nucleotide sequence: TGTGCCACCAGGGATAGCGGGATCTTAAGGAATGAGCAGTTCTTC.

This clonotype was recorded many times. The CDR3, as DNA: TGCACCATCGGAAGGGCTTCTGGCTACACCTTC. Translation gives CTIGRASGYTF. This chain links TRBV20-1 with TRBJ1-2; D ambiguous. The CDR3 totals 11 residues. Looked up from germline, CDR1 is DFQATT and CDR2 is SNEGSKA (reference sequence).

CDR3 nucleotides: TGTGCCAGCAGTTACGGGCGGGAAAACACTGAAGCTTTCTTT. Its translation: CASSYGRENTEAFF. V gene TRBV6-2 or TRBV6-3 combines with J gene TRBJ1-1, with no clear D. The V end lost 2 bases, the J end lost 2 bases, and 9 bases lay between the germline ends. The CDR3 runs to 14 residues. The germline V gene has CDR1 MNHEY and CDR2 SVGEGT.

The CDR3 nucleotides are TGCGCCAGCAGCTTGGGGGGACTAGCGGGAGGAAGTGAGCAGTTCTTC. It translates to CASSLGGLAGGSEQFF. The J gene is TRBJ2-1, the V gene TRBV5-1, with 15 bases fitting TRBD2. The CDR3 consists of 16 residues. Germline loops: CDR1 SGHRS, CDR2 YFSETQ. V lost 0 bases to trimming and J lost 9 bases; unmatched junction nucleotides: 4.

This clonotype was seen ten or more times. V and J are TRBV10-3 and TRBJ1-3, with 7 bases that match TRBD1. V trimming: 10 bases; J trimming: 0 bases; junction bases outside the gene matches: 3. The CDR3 runs to 13 residues. CDR1 and CDR2 from the germline V gene are ENHRY and SYGVKD. The CDR3 reads CATGGRSGNTIYF. The CDR3 coding sequence is TGTGCCACAGGGGGACGCTCTGGAAACACCATATATTTT.

This clonotype was picked up a small number of times. The chain combines TRBV20-1 with TRBJ2-3; D possibly corresponds to TRBD2 (7 bases). From germline, CDR1 is DFQATT and CDR2 SNEGSKA (reference sequence). There are 15 residues in the CDR3. V dropped 5 bases and J dropped 6 bases, with 21 bases sitting between them. CDR3 amino acids: CSAGRTRGGLDTQYF. CDR3 DNA sequence: TGCAGTGCTGGACGGACTAGGGGGGGACTGGATACGCAGTATTTT.

This clonotype was recorded at least ten times. This chain uses TRBV27 with TRBJ1-2; D is ambiguous. From germline, CDR1 is MNHEY and CDR2 SMNVEV (reference sequence). V dropped 7 bases and J dropped 1 base, with 4 bases sitting between them. This CDR3 contains 11 residues. CDR3 nucleotide sequence: TGTGCCAGCACGAATAACTATGGCTACACCTTC. It codes for CASTNNYGYTF.

This clonotype was seen many times. The V gene is TRBV11-2, the J gene TRBJ2-2; 12 bases agree with TRBD2. Germline values: CDR1 SGHAT, CDR2 FQNNGV. This CDR3 spans 15 amino acids. V lost 4 bases and J lost 4; bases outside the gene matches: 1. CDR3 in amino acids: CASSWGLAGTGELFF. CDR3 in DNA: TGTGCCAGCAGCTGGGGACTAGCGGGCACCGGGGAGCTGTTTTTT.

The J gene is TRBJ1-4, the V gene TRBV7-9, with 7 bases aligning to TRBD1. Trimming removed 5 bases from V and 6 bases from J; junction bases left unmatched: 9. Germline V lookup: CDR1 SEHNR, CDR2 FQNEAQ (reference sequence). The CDR3 is made up of 15 amino acids. The chain's CDR3 is CASSLRQGAYEKLFF. In DNA, the CDR3 is TGTGCCAGCAGCCTCCGACAGGGCGCTTATGAAAAACTGTTTTTT.

This clonotype has ten or more counts. The rearrangement links TRBV6-5 to TRBJ1-2, with 7 bases aligning to TRBD1. Germline V gene data show CDR1 as MNHEY and CDR2 as SVGAGI. CDR3 length: 15 residues. Trimming at V came to 6 bases and at J to 6 bases, leaving 13 bases not matched to a gene. The CDR3 coding sequence is TGTGCCAGCAGCTACCAGATACAGGGGAGTCATGGCTACACCTTC. It encodes CASSYQIQGSHGYTF.

The genes are TRBV2 and TRBJ1-5; D not certain. The V gene lost 8 bases and the J gene lost 5 bases, with 22 bases spanning the gap. This CDR3 spans 16 amino acids. Per germline, CDR1 SNHLY and CDR2 FYNNEI. The CDR3 region has the DNA TGTGCCAGCTCTGTCCCCAGCTCTGGGGTAGATCAGCCCCAGCATTTT. This gives the protein CASSVPSSGVDQPQHF.